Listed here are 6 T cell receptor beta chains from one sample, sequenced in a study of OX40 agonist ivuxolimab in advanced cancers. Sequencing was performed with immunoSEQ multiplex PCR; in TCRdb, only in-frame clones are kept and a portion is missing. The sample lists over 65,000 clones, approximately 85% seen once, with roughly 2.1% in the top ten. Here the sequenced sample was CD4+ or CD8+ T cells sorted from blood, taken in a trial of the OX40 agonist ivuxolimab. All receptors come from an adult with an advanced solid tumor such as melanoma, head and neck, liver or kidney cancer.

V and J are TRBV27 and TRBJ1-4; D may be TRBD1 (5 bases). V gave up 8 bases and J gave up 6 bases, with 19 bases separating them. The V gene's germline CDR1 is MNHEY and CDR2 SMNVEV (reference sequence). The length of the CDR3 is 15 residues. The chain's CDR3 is CASRGSRGAYEKLFF. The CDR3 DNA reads TGTGCCAGCCGGGGTTCTAGAGGGGCTTATGAAAAACTGTTTTTT.

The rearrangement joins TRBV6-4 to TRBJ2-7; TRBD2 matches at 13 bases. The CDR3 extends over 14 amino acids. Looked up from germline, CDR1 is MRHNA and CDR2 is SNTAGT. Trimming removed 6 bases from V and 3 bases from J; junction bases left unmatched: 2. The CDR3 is CASSGLAGVYEQYF. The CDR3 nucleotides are TGTGCCAGCAGCGGACTAGCGGGAGTCTACGAGCAGTACTTC.

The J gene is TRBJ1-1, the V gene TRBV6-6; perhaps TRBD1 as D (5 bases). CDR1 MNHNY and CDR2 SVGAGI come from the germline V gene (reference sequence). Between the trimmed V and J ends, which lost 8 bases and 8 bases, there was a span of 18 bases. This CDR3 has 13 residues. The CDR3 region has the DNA TGTGCCAGCGGGGCCACCTCTAGCGCAGAAGCTTTCTTT. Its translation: CASGATSSAEAFF.

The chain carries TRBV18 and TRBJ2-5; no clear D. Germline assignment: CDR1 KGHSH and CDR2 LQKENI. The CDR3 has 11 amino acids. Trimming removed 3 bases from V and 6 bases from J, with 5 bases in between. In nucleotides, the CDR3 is TGTGCCAGCTCACCCGAGAAGACCCAGTACTTC. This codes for CASSPEKTQYF.

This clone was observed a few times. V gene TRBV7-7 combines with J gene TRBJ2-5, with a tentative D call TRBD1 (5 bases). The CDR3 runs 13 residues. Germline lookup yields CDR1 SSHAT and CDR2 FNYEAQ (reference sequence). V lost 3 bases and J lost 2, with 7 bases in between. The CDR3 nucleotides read TGTGCCAGCAGCTTTTCAGGGCAAGAGACCCAGTACTTC. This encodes CASSFSGQETQYF.

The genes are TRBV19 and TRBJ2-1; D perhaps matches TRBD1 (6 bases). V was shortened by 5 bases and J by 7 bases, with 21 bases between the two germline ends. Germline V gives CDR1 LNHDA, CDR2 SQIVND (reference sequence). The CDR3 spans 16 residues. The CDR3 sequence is CASSGAGWGRFNEQFF. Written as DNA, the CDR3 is TGTGCCAGTAGTGGCGCCGGATGGGGGCGATTTAATGAGCAGTTCTTC. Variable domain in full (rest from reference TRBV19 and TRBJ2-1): DGGITQSPKYLFRKEGQNVTLSCEQNLNHDAMYWYRQDPGQGLRLIYYSQIVNDFQKGDIAEGYSVSREKKESFPLTVTSAQKNPTAFYLCASSGAGWGRFNEQFFGPGTRLTVL.